The present T cell receptor beta chain was sequenced within a study of tumor and adjacent non-tumor tissue in lung cancer. The CDR3 covers 18 residues. Germline V CDR1 and CDR2: MNHNY, SVGAGI (reference sequence). No cell sorting was done before RNA was extracted from the tissue. Remarks on this clonotype: The antigen remains undetermined. Compared with germline, one end of the junction differs, possibly owing to a read error.

Study-level findings and limits: Tumor tissue had significantly higher TCR diversity than normal lung. Top 100 clones took a larger repertoire share in normal lung.

A modified ARM-PCR protocol with three rounds of nested PCR amplified TCRbeta. TCRdb reprocessed the multiplex PCR reads with MiXCR, giving one entry per CDR3 protein. Of 81,000 or so distinct CDR3 sequences listed, approximately 79% are singletons. What was sequenced was lung tumor tissue. The receptor was derived from a woman aged 45-60 years with non-small cell lung cancer. The chain combines TRBV6-6 with TRBJ1-5; D is unresolved. The chain's CDR3 is CSSSYSGRERYSNQPHHF. The CDR3 DNA reads as TGTTCCAGCAGTTACTCGGGGAGGGAACGATATAGCAATCAGCCCCATCATTTT.